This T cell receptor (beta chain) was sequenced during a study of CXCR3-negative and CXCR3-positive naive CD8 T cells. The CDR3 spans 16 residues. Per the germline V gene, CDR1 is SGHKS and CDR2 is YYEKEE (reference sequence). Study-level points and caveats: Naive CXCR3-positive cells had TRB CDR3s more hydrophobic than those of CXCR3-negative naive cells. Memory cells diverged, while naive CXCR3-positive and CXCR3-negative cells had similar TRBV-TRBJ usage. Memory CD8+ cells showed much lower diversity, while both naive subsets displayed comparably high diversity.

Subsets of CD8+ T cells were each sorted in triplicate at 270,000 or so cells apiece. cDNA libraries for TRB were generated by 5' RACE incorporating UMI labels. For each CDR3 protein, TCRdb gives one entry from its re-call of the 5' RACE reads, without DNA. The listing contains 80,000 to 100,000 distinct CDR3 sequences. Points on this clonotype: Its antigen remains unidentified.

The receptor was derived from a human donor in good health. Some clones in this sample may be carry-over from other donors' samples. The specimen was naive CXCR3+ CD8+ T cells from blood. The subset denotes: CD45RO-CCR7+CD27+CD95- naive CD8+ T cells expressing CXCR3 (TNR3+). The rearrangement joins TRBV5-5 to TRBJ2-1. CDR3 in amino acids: CASSLAWASSYNEQFF. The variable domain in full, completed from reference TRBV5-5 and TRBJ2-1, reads DAGVTQSPTHLIKTRGQQVTLRCSPISGHKSVSWYQQVLGQGPQFIFQYYEKEERGRGNFPDRFSARQFPNYSSELNVNALLLGDSALYLCASSLAWASSYNEQFFGPGTRLTVL.